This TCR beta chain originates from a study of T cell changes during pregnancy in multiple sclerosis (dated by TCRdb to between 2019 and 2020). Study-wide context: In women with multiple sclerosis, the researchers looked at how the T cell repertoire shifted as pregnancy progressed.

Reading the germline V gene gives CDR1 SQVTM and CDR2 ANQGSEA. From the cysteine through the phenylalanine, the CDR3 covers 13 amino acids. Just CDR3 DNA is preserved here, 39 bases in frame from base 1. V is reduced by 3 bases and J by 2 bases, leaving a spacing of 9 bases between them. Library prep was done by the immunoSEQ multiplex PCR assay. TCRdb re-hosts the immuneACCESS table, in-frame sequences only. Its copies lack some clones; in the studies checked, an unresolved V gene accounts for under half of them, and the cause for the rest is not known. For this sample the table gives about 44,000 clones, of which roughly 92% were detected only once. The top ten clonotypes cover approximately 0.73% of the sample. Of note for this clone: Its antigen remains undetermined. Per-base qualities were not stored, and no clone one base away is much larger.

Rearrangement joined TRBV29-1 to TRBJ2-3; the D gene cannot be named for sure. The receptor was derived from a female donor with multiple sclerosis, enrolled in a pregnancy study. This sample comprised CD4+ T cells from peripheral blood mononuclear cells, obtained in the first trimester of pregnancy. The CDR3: CSVDIHTTDTQYF. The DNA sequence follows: TGCAGCGTTGATATACACACCACAGATACGCAGTATTTT.